Listed below are T cell receptor beta chains from one sample, sequenced in a study of neurological immune-mediated disorders. TCRdb re-called the 5' RACE reads with MiXCR, one entry per CDR3 protein. The sample includes about 90,000 distinct CDR3 sequences, 13% seen only once; the top ten take around 5%. The sample comprised PBMCs. These receptors originate from a female donor with HTLV-1-associated myelopathy (HAM/TSP). Each CDR3 is given with its conserved first and last residue. D genes are given only for firm matches. Only some rows state a clone size, as once, few, many or a class for expanded clones.

>many|.|TRBV20-1|TRBJ1-1
CSANNREVEAFF
TGCAGTGCTAACAACAGGGAGGTGGAGGCTTTCTTT
>many|.|TRBV11-1|TRBJ1-2
CASSPPGYQAYGYTF
TGTGCCAGCAGCCCACCAGGTTATCAAGCCTATGGCTACACCTTC
>many|.|TRBV7-8|TRBJ1-5
CASSPPQGNQPQHF
TGTGCCAGCAGCCCACCCCAGGGAAATCAGCCCCAGCATTTT
>many|TRBD1|TRBV20-1|TRBJ1-4
CSAGEQGAHTANEKLFF
TGCAGTGCTGGTGAACAGGGGGCGCATACGGCTAATGAAAAACTGTTTTTT
>many|.|TRBV5-1|TRBJ2-1
CASSLISPGEQFF
TGCGCCAGCAGCTTGATCTCGCCGGGTGAGCAGTTCTTC
>.|.|TRBV5-5|TRBJ2-2
CASSFSHGELFF
TGTGCCAGCAGCTTCTCTCACGGGGAGCTGTTTTTT
>many|.|TRBV7-2|TRBJ2-3
CASTTTGQNTQYF
TGTGCCAGCACCACCACGGGACAAAATACGCAGTATTTT
>many|TRBD1|TRBV11-2|TRBJ2-5
CASGHGQGALGETQYF
TGTGCCAGCGGTCACGGACAGGGGGCGCTTGGGGAGACCCAGTACTTC
>many|TRBD1|TRBV7-2|TRBJ2-2
CASSLGDRVSGELFF
TGTGCCAGCAGCTTAGGTGACAGGGTTTCCGGGGAGCTGTTTTTT
>many|.|TRBV7-8|TRBJ2-5
CASTRQILQETQYF
TGTGCCAGCACTCGACAGATTCTTCAAGAGACCCAGTACTTC
>many|TRBD1|TRBV12-3/TRBV12-4|TRBJ2-7
CASSPSLPGTGGEQYF
TGTGCCAGCAGTCCTTCTCTCCCCGGGACAGGGGGCGAGCAGTACTTC
>many|.|TRBV19|TRBJ1-3
CASSLLGGLSSGNTIYF
TGTGCCAGTAGCTTACTCGGGGGCCTCAGCTCTGGAAACACCATATATTTT
>few|TRBD1|TRBV5-1|TRBJ2-2
CASREAGTGETGELFF
TGCGCCAGCAGAGAAGCTGGGACAGGGGAAACCGGGGAGCTGTTTTTT
>many|TRBD2|TRBV10-3|TRBJ2-3
CAISISGGITDTQYF
TGTGCCATCAGTATTAGCGGGGGGATCACAGATACGCAGTATTTT
>once|TRBD1|TRBV5-1|TRBJ1-2
CASSLGYRGGYTF
TGCGCCAGCAGCTTGGGGTACAGGGGCGGCTACACCTTC
>many|TRBD1|TRBV5-1|TRBJ2-2
CASSPRTGGSSGELFF
TGCGCCAGCAGTCCAAGGACAGGGGGGTCGTCCGGGGAGCTGTTTTTT
>many|.|TRBV24-1|TRBJ1-2
CATRDKGAGYTF
TGTGCCACCAGGGATAAGGGCGCTGGCTACACCTTC
>many|.|TRBV12-3/TRBV12-4|TRBJ1-5
CASSSDSHPYQPQHF
TGTGCCAGCAGTTCTGACAGTCACCCGTATCAGCCCCAGCATTTT
>many|.|TRBV5-1|TRBJ2-7
CASSLAGSYEQYF
TGCGCCAGCAGCTTGGCCGGTAGCTACGAGCAGTACTTC
>many|TRBD1|TRBV2|TRBJ1-1
CASSDLRNRGAFF
TGTGCCAGCAGTGACCTTAGAAACAGGGGAGCTTTCTTT
>many|TRBD1|TRBV28|TRBJ2-5
CASSTRDRGLEETQYF
TGTGCCAGCAGTACTAGGGACAGGGGGCTGGAGGAGACCCAGTACTTC
>many|.|TRBV27|TRBJ1-5
CASSLSGAWQPQHF
TGTGCCAGCAGTTTATCGGGGGCGTGGCAGCCCCAGCATTTT
>many|TRBD2|TRBV6-1|TRBJ2-5
CASSEGRAGGQETQYF
TGTGCCAGCAGTGAAGGTCGAGCGGGAGGTCAAGAGACCCAGTACTTC
>many|.|TRBV14|TRBJ2-3
CASSRESWTDTQYF
TGTGCCAGCAGCCGGGAGTCTTGGACAGATACGCAGTATTTT
>many|TRBD2|TRBV7-6|TRBJ2-1
CASSISGGAVNEQFF
TGTGCCAGCAGCATTAGCGGGGGGGCCGTTAATGAGCAGTTCTTC
>.|.|TRBV5-4|TRBJ2-2
CASSSGRIRTGELFF
TGTGCCAGCAGCTCGGGACGGATCCGCACCGGGGAGCTGTTTTTT
>many|.|TRBV5-1|TRBJ2-3
CASSLAIPGDTQYF
TGCGCCAGCAGCTTGGCCATTCCTGGAGATACGCAGTATTTT
>many|.|TRBV3-1|TRBJ2-7
CASSQSAGYSEQYF
TGTGCCAGCAGCCAGTCAGCAGGTTACAGCGAGCAGTACTTC
>many|.|TRBV5-1|TRBJ2-1
CASSQRGYNEQFF
TGCGCCAGCTCACAAAGAGGCTACAATGAGCAGTTCTTC
>.|TRBD2|TRBV6-5|TRBJ2-5
CASSYGRAETQYF
TGTGCCAGCAGTTACGGGAGGGCAGAGACCCAGTACTTC
>.|.|TRBV5-1|TRBJ2-7
CASSRESSEQYF
TGCGCTAGCAGCAGGGAGTCGTCCGAGCAGTACTTC
>many|.|TRBV12-3/TRBV12-4|TRBJ1-6
CASSLGAGNSPLHF
TGTGCCAGCAGTTTAGGGGCAGGGAATTCACCCCTCCACTTT
>many|.|TRBV9|TRBJ1-3
CASSGTVISGNTIYF
TGTGCCAGCAGCGGGACGGTAATCTCTGGAAACACCATATATTTT
>few|.|TRBV6-5|TRBJ1-2
CASSYSMAGGGGYTF
TGTGCCAGCAGTTACTCGATGGCCGGGGGGGGCGGCTACACCTTC
>many|.|TRBV5-1|TRBJ2-3
CASSWAGVGTDTQYF
TGCGCCAGCAGCTGGGCGGGCGTAGGCACAGATACGCAGTATTTT
>few|TRBD2|TRBV7-2|TRBJ2-3
CASSSSLAGVPTDTQYF
TGTGCCAGCAGCTCGTCGCTAGCGGGGGTCCCCACAGATACGCAGTATTTT
>many|TRBD2|TRBV2|TRBJ2-1
CASIDPGRGLYNEQFF
TGTGCCAGCATCGATCCAGGGAGGGGTCTCTACAATGAGCAGTTCTTC
>many|.|TRBV28|TRBJ2-2
CASSRGGGTAPNTGELFF
TGTGCCAGCAGTCGAGGCGGGGGGACAGCCCCGAACACCGGGGAGCTGTTTTTT
>many|.|TRBV7-9|TRBJ2-7
CASSPHGRGEQYF
TGTGCCAGCAGCCCCCACGGTCGGGGCGAGCAGTACTTC
>many|.|TRBV12-3/TRBV12-4|TRBJ1-2
CASSSFTPFYGYTF
TGTGCCAGCAGTTCCTTCACACCTTTCTATGGCTACACCTTC
>many|.|TRBV3-1|TRBJ1-1
CASSRAWNTEAFF
TGTGCCAGCAGCCGGGCCTGGAACACTGAAGCTTTCTTT
>many|TRBD2|TRBV12-3/TRBV12-4|TRBJ2-3
CASSWDSSGTTQYF
TGTGCCAGCAGCTGGGACTCTAGCGGGACTACGCAGTATTTT
>many|TRBD1|TRBV7-2|TRBJ2-3
CASSRDRDTQYF
TGTGCCAGCAGCCGGGACAGAGATACGCAGTATTTT